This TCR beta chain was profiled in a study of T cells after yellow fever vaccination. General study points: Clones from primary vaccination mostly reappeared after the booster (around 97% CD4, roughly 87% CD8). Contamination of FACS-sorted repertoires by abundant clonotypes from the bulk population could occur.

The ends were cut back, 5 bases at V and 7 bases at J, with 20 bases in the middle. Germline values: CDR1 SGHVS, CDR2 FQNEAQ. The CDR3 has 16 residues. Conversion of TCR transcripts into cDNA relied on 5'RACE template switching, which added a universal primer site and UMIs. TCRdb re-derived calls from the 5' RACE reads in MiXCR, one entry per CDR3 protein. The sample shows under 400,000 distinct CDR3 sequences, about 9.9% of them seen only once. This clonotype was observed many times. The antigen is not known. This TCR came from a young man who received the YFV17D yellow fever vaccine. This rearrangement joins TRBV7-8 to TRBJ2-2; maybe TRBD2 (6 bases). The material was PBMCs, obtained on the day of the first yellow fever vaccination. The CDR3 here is CASSPIRRGRSGELFF. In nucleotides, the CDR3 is TGTGCCAGCAGCCCTATAAGGAGGGGAAGGAGCGGGGAGCTGTTTTTT.